A selection of T cell receptor beta chains follows, all from one sample in a study of lymphopenia after photon versus proton radiotherapy. Libraries were prepared by immunoSEQ multiplex PCR; TCRdb keeps only in-frame clonotypes and omits some of them. Of under 30,000 clones in the sample, roughly 86% were seen once. Material: peripheral blood, obtained from a patient treated with photon-based radiotherapy. All receptors come from a man between 45 and 60 years old with gastric cancer. Each CDR3 is given with its conserved first and last residue. The D gene is left open where the match is weak. Rows may omit the clone size; those that give it use once, few, many or a size class.

J gene	clone size	D gene	V gene	CDR3 protein	CDR3 DNA
TRBJ2-1	.	.	TRBV29-1	CSVEGGRNEQFF	TGCAGCGTAGAGGGGGGCCGGAATGAGCAGTTCTTC
TRBJ2-6	.	.	TRBV19	CASRTSSGANVLTF	TGTGCCAGTAGAACCAGCTCTGGGGCCAACGTCCTGACTTTC
TRBJ2-5	.	.	TRBV30	CVVVQKTQYF	TGTGTCGTTGTTCAAAAGACCCAGTACTTC
TRBJ1-2	.	TRBD1	TRBV18	CASSQAEAAGGYGYTF	TGTGCCAGCTCTCAGGCAGAAGCGGCAGGGGGCTATGGCTACACCTTC
TRBJ2-3	.	TRBD2	TRBV10-1	CASSSGLAGARSDTQYF	TGCGCCAGCAGTTCGGGACTAGCGGGGGCCCGTTCAGATACGCAGTATTTT
TRBJ1-5	.	TRBD1	TRBV6-6	CASNDRGGNQPQHF	TGTGCCAGCAACGACAGGGGTGGCAATCAGCCCCAGCATTTT
TRBJ2-5	.	.	TRBV2	CASRLIGETQYF	TGTGCCAGCAGACTCATCGGGGAGACCCAGTACTTC
TRBJ1-1	once	.	TRBV11-2	CASTSGIGAGDTEAFF	TGTGCCAGCACCTCCGGGATCGGGGCTGGGGACACTGAAGCTTTCTTT
TRBJ2-3	.	.	TRBV18	CASSPFVADTQYF	TGTGCCAGCTCACCATTTGTGGCAGATACGCAGTATTTT
TRBJ2-1	.	.	TRBV9	CASSPASGSYNEQFF	TGTGCCAGCAGTCCGGCCAGCGGCTCTTACAATGAGCAGTTCTTC